A single sample is the source of the 24 T cell receptor beta chains below, sequenced in a study of shared clonotypes between healthy human individuals. Naive CD8 cells were CD45RO-negative, positively selected for CCR7, excluding terminally differentiated effector memory CD45RA+ cells. Repertoires were generated with immunoSEQ multiplex PCR, while TCRdb's copy carries only in-frame clones and drops some. This sample yields about 2 million clones, of which just under 95% are seen a single time; roughly 1.1% belongs to the top ten. Specimen: naive CD8+ T cells sorted from blood. Receptor source: a young man in good health.

Concerning this clone: Other DNA sequences in the sample encode the same CDR3. The rearrangement uses TRBV13 and TRBJ2-5; no firm D call. Germline lookup yields CDR1 PRHDT and CDR2 FYEKMQ (reference sequence). CDR3 length: 12 amino acids. Trimming removed 1 base at V and 5 bases at J, with 5 bases between. The CDR3 spells CASSLEEETQYF. The CDR3 DNA is TGTGCCAGCAGCTTAGAAGAGGAGACCCAGTACTTC. The variable domain in full, with the rest retrieved from reference TRBV13 and TRBJ2-5, is AAGVIQSPRHLIKEKRETATLKCYPIPRHDTVYWYQQGPGQDPQFLISFYEKMQSDKGSIPDRFSAQQFSDYHSELNMSSLELGDSALYFCASSLEEETQYFGPGTRLLVL.

This chain links TRBV19 with TRBJ1-1; D not certain. Per the germline V gene, CDR1 is LNHDA and CDR2 is SQIVND (reference sequence). This CDR3 is 16 amino acids long. The V gene lost 1 base and the J gene lost 0 bases, with 12 bases spanning the gap. This chain's CDR3 is CASSIGSWQLNTEAFF. The CDR3 DNA reads as TGTGCCAGTAGTATAGGAAGTTGGCAGCTGAACACTGAAGCTTTCTTT.

The chain has TRBV5-1 and TRBJ2-5, with unresolved D. V lost 2 bases to trimming and J lost 5 bases, with 10 bases between them. Germline-derived CDR1 and CDR2 are SGHRS and YFSETQ. The CDR3 has 13 residues. The CDR3 DNA sequence: TGCGCCAGCAGCTTCCCCGGAACGGAGACCCAGTACTTC. Encoded protein: CASSFPGTETQYF.

The chain uses TRBV30 and TRBJ1-1; D not certain. V shed 4 bases and J shed 3 bases, with 12 bases lying between them. The germline V gene encodes CDR1 GTSNPN and CDR2 SVGIG (reference sequence). CDR3 length: 13 residues. Here the CDR3 reads CAWNLGLDTEAFF. CDR3 nucleotides: TGTGCCTGGAACTTGGGTTTGGACACTGAAGCTTTCTTT.

The chain joins TRBV9 to TRBJ1-3, with D possibly TRBD1 on 6 matching bases. Trimming took off 3 bases at V and 0 bases at J, with 22 bases between the two ends. Germline loops: CDR1 SGDLS, CDR2 YYNGEE. This CDR3 region has 19 residues. The CDR3 here is CASSDPDETGLLSGNTIYF. CDR3 bases: TGTGCCAGCAGCGACCCAGATGAGACAGGCCTCCTCTCTGGAAACACCATATATTTT.

The rearrangement links TRBV27 to TRBJ1-4; 7 bases are a match to TRBD1. Germline V gene data show CDR1 as MNHEY and CDR2 as SMNVEV (reference sequence). The CDR3 has 16 residues. V was pared by 4 bases and J by 3 bases, with 8 bases of the junction left unmatched. This chain's CDR3 is CASSSIGTEPNEKLFF. In DNA form, the CDR3 reads TGTGCCAGCAGTTCAATCGGGACAGAGCCTAATGAAAAACTGTTTTTT.

The V and J genes are TRBV30 and TRBJ2-5; 12 nucleotides line up with TRBD2. The V gene's germline CDR1 is GTSNPN and CDR2 SVGIG (reference sequence). This CDR3 is built from 16 residues. Trimming removed 4 bases from V and 2 bases from J; junction bases left unmatched: 8. This CDR3 is CAWTKGLAGFQETQYF. CDR3 coding DNA: TGTGCCTGGACTAAAGGACTAGCGGGATTTCAAGAGACCCAGTACTTC.

A few counts support this clone. V gene TRBV30 combines with J gene TRBJ1-1, with 8 bases aligning to TRBD1. V lost 7 bases, J lost 1 base, and 2 bases stayed unmatched. Germline V gives CDR1 GTSNPN, CDR2 SVGIG (reference sequence). The CDR3 length is 12 residues. As DNA, the CDR3 is TGTGCCTTGGGGACAGGGAACACTGAAGCTTTCTTT. Translating gives CALGTGNTEAFF.

This clone has just one count. J is TRBJ2-7 and V is TRBV7-9; 10 bases align to TRBD1. This CDR3 contains 14 residues. Germline trimming cut 3 bases from V and 6 bases from J; bases unmatched to any gene: 5. The germline V gene encodes CDR1 SEHNR and CDR2 FQNEAQ (reference sequence). The CDR3: CASSFRDRGAEQYF. CDR3 in DNA: TGTGCCAGCAGCTTCCGGGACAGGGGTGCCGAGCAGTACTTC.

The gene calls are TRBV27 and TRBJ2-1; 9 bases line up with TRBD2. Trimming cost V 6 bases and J 8 bases; bases outside gene matches: 14. Looked up from germline, CDR1 is MNHEY and CDR2 is SMNVEV (reference sequence). This CDR3 has 16 residues. The CDR3 nucleotides are TGTGCCAGCAGCCGGGGGATTAGCGGGAGAGGGGATGAGCAGTTCTTC. The encoded protein is CASSRGISGRGDEQFF.

A single count supports this clone. The V call is TRBV5-8, the J call TRBJ2-6; no firm D call. The V and J ends lost 6 bases and 0 bases respectively, with 4 bases between them. This CDR3 has 13 residues. The germline V gene encodes CDR1 SGHTS and CDR2 YDEGEE. The CDR3: CASNPSGANVLTF. CDR3 DNA: TGTGCCAGCAATCCCTCTGGGGCCAACGTCCTGACTTTC.

The CDR3 protein is CASSSGPRYEQYF. The CDR3 region has the DNA TGCGCCAGCAGCTCGGGACCGCGCTACGAGCAGTACTTC. This chain joins TRBV5-1 and TRBJ2-7; D tentatively reads TRBD1 or TRBD2 (5 bases each). Trimming shortened V by 3 bases and J by 3 bases, and 10 bases separated the two germline ends. This CDR3 has 13 residues. Germline CDR1 reads SGHRS; CDR2 reads YFSETQ.

This clone was seen only once. This chain joins TRBV5-6 and TRBJ2-3; no clear D gene. V gave up 1 base and J gave up 7 bases, with 16 bases separating them. CDR3 length: 15 residues. Germline-derived CDR1 and CDR2 are SGHDT and YYEEEE. The CDR3 bases are TGTGCCAGCAGCTTGTCCACTGGGCCTCCCTATACGCAGTATTTT. Translated: CASSLSTGPPYTQYF.

The V and J genes are TRBV12-5 and TRBJ1-3; D not certain. Trimming removed 6 bases at V and 2 bases at J, with 11 bases between. Germline V gene data show CDR1 as LGHNT and CDR2 as FRNRAP. The CDR3 contains 14 residues. For the CDR3, the DNA is TGTGCTAGTGGCAACGGAGGGACTGGAAACACCATATATTTT. Translation gives CASGNGGTGNTIYF. The entire variable domain, with the rest obtained from reference TRBV12-5 and TRBJ1-3, is as follows: DARVTQTPRHKVTEMGQEVTMRCQPILGHNTVFWYRQTMMQGLELLAYFRNRAPLDDSGMPKDRFSAEMPDATLATLKIQPSEPRDSAVYFCASGNGGTGNTIYFGEGSWLTVV.

CDR3: CASSFFGAGEKLFF. CDR3 DNA sequence: TGTGCCAGCAGCTTCTTCGGGGCGGGTGAAAAACTGTTTTTT. The chain couples TRBV13 to TRBJ1-4; perhaps TRBD1 as D (5 bases). The germline V gene has CDR1 PRHDT and CDR2 FYEKMQ (reference sequence). CDR3 length: 14 amino acids. V shed 3 bases and J shed 7 bases, with 12 bases lying between them.

The chain is built from TRBV13 and TRBJ2-2; D call uncertain. V was cut by 1 base and J by 2 bases, with 11 bases left in between. The CDR3 contains 16 residues. Germline CDR1 is PRHDT and CDR2 is FYEKMQ (reference sequence). The CDR3 DNA reads TGTGCCAGCAGCTTAGCCGCGGACCTTAACACCGGGGAGCTGTTTTTT. This codes for CASSLAADLNTGELFF.

This sequence joins TRBV4-1 and TRBJ2-5, with 9 bases fitting TRBD2. J lost 1 base, V lost 2 bases, and 5 bases had no gene match. Germline CDR1 reads MGHRA; CDR2 reads YSYEKL. This CDR3 comprises 16 residues. In DNA form, the CDR3 reads TGCGCCAGCAGCCAACCTGGCGGGGGGGTCCAAGAGACCCAGTACTTC. Its protein is CASSQPGGGVQETQYF.

The table lists this clone with a count of one. This sample also contains other DNA sequences that code for the same CDR3. The chain has TRBV28 and TRBJ2-5, with D hard to call. Germline V gives CDR1 MDHEN, CDR2 SYDVKM. V lost 1 base and J lost 4, with 1 base in between. The CDR3 loop spans 11 amino acids. Here the CDR3 DNA reads TGTGCCAGCAGTTTATTAGAGACCCAGTACTTC. Protein: CASSLLETQYF. Looking up the rest from reference TRBV28 and TRBJ2-5 gives the full variable domain: DVKVTQSSRYLVKRTGEKVFLECVQDMDHENMFWYRQDPGLGLRLIYFSYDVKMKEKGDIPEGYSVSREKKERFSLILESASTNQTSMYLCASSLLETQYFGPGTRLLVL.

The rearrangement uses TRBV7-8 and TRBJ2-3; no clear D gene. This CDR3 comprises 13 residues. V was trimmed by 3 bases and J by 2 bases, leaving 6 bases between them. CDR1 and CDR2 from the germline V gene are SGHVS and FQNEAQ. As DNA, the CDR3 is TGTGCCAGCAGCTTCGACCCCACAGATACGCAGTATTTT. Amino acids: CASSFDPTDTQYF. Full variable domain (rest looked up from reference TRBV7-8 and TRBJ2-3): GAGVSQSPRYKVAKRGQDVALRCDPISGHVSLFWYQQALGQGPEFLTYFQNEAQLDKSGLPSDRFFAERPEGSVSTLKIQRTQQEDSAVYLCASSFDPTDTQYFGPGTRLTVL.

In the case of this clone: At the DNA level, this CDR3 is encoded by other sequences in the same sample as well. The genes are TRBV6-1 and TRBJ2-7, with 8 positions matching TRBD2. CDR3 length: 13 residues. The germline V gene has CDR1 MNHNS and CDR2 SASEGT. With V trimmed by 0 bases and J by 6 bases, 1 base remained unmatched. The chain's CDR3 is CASSEARGGEQYF. In DNA form, the CDR3 reads TGTGCCAGCAGTGAAGCTCGGGGGGGCGAGCAGTACTTC.

CDR3 sequence: CASSLAQAREEKLFF. The CDR3 DNA follows: TGTGCCAGCAGCTTAGCACAGGCCAGGGAGGAAAAACTGTTTTTT. This chain joins TRBV7-9 and TRBJ1-4, with a weak D call TRBD1 (5 bases). This CDR3 contains 15 residues. CDR1 is SEHNR, CDR2 FQNEAQ, per germline (reference sequence). Deletions cut 0 bases from V and 8 bases from J, with 13 bases between.

The chain employs TRBV5-4 and TRBJ2-7, with 9 bases matching TRBD1. Trimming removed 4 bases from V and 4 bases from J; junction bases left unmatched: 6. Germline V gene data show CDR1 as SGHNT and CDR2 as YYREEE (reference sequence). This CDR3 spans 14 amino acids. CDR3 amino acids: CASSEGQGDYEQYF. The CDR3 nucleotides read TGTGCCAGCAGCGAGGGACAGGGAGATTACGAGCAGTACTTC.

The chain employs TRBV6-5 and TRBJ2-7; 10 bases line up with TRBD1. Germline V gene data show CDR1 as MNHEY and CDR2 as SVGAGI. The CDR3 loop spans 16 amino acids. V gave up 0 bases and J gave up 2 bases; unmatched junction bases: 4. The CDR3 reads CASSYSKGQGTYEQYF. CDR3 nucleotides: TGTGCCAGCAGTTACTCGAAGGGACAGGGGACCTACGAGCAGTACTTC.

V and J are TRBV29-1 and TRBJ2-7, with TRBD1 matching 7 bases. V shed 6 bases and J 5 bases; nucleotides not matched to a gene: 10. CDR1 and CDR2 from the germline V gene are SQVTM and ANQGSEA. This CDR3 spans 13 amino acids. The CDR3 DNA reads as TGCAGCGTGGGGCAGGGGGTGTTTGACGAGCAGTACTTC. Translation: CSVGQGVFDEQYF.